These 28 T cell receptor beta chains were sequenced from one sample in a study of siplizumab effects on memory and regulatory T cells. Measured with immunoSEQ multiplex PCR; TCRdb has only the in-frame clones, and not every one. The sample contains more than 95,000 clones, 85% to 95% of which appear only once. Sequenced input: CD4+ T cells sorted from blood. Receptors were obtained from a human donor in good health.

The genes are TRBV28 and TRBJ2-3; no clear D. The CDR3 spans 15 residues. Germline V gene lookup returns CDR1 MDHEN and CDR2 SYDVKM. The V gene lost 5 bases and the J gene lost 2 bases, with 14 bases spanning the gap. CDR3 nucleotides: TGTGCCAGCAGTCCGCCGGGCCGACTCACAGATACGCAGTATTTT. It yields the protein CASSPPGRLTDTQYF.

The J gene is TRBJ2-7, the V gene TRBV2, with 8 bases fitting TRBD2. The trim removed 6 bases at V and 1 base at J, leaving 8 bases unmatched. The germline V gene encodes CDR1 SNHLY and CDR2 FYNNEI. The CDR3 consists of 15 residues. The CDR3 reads CASRASLAGSYEQYF. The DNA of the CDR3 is TGTGCCAGCAGGGCCTCCTTAGCGGGGTCCTACGAGCAGTACTTC.

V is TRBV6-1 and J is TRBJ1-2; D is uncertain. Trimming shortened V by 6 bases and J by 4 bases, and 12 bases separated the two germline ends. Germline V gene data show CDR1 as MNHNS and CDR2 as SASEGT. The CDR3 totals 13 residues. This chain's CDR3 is CASRSVGIYGYTF. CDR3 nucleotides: TGTGCCAGCAGATCAGTGGGAATCTATGGCTACACCTTC.

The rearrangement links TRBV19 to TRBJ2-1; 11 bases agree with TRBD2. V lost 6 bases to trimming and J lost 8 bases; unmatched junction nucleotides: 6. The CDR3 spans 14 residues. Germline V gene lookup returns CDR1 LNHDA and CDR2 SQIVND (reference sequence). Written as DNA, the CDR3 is TGTGCCAGTAGCGTAGCGGGGGGGCCACATGAGCAGTTCTTC. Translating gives CASSVAGGPHEQFF.

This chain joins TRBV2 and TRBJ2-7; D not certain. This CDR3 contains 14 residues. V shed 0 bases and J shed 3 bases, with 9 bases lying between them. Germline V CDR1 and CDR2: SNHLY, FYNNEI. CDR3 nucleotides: TGTGCCAGCAGTGAAGCGCGTGTGTTCTACGAGCAGTACTTC. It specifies CASSEARVFYEQYF.

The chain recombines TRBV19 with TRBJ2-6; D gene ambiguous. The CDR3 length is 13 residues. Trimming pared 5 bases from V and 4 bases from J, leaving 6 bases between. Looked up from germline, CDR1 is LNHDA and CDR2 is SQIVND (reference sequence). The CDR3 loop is CASSPAGANVLTF. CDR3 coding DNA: TGTGCCAGTAGTCCAGCCGGGGCCAACGTCCTGACTTTC.

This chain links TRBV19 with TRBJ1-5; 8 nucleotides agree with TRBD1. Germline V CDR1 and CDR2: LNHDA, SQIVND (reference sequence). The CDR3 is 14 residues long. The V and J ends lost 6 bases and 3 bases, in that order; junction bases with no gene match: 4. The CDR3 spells CASSRDRPNQPQHF. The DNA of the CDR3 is TGTGCCAGTAGCCGGGACAGGCCCAATCAGCCCCAGCATTTT.

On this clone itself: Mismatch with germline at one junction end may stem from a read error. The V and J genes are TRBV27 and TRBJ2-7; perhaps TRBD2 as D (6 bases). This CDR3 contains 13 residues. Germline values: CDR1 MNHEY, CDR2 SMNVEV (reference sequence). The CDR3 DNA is TGTGCCAGCAGTTTTAGGGACTCCGACGAGCAGTACTTC. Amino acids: CASSFRDSDEQYF.

The DNA of the CDR3 is TGTGCCAGTACCCTCACAGGGAAGGGAACTGAAGCTTTCTTT. It codes for CASTLTGKGTEAFF. The V gene is TRBV27, the J gene TRBJ1-1, with TRBD1 as a possible D gene (6 bases). The germline V gene has CDR1 MNHEY and CDR2 SMNVEV (reference sequence). CDR3 length: 14 amino acids. Trimming took off 9 bases at V and 5 bases at J, with 19 bases between the two ends.

This chain's CDR3 is CASSITDTQYF. The CDR3 DNA sequence: TGCGCCAGCAGCATAACAGATACGCAGTATTTT. The chain joins TRBV5-1 to TRBJ2-3; unclear D gene. The V gene's germline CDR1 is SGHRS and CDR2 YFSETQ. V lost 4 bases to trimming and J lost 3 bases, with 3 bases between them. The length of the CDR3 is 11 residues.

The CDR3 protein is CASSPSLGVEETQYF. The CDR3, as DNA: TGTGCCAGCAGCCCGTCTTTGGGGGTAGAGGAGACCCAGTACTTC. The chain is built from TRBV9 and TRBJ2-5; the D call may be TRBD1 or TRBD2 (5 bases each). Germline CDR1 is SGDLS and CDR2 is YYNGEE. The V and J ends lost 4 bases and 5 bases respectively, with 18 bases between them. There are 15 residues in the CDR3.

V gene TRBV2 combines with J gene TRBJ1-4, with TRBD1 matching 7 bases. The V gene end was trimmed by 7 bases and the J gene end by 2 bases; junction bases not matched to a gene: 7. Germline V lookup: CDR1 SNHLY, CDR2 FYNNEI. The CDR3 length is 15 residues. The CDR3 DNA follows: TGTGCCAGCAAACGACAGGGTTTGACTAATGAAAAACTGTTTTTT. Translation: CASKRQGLTNEKLFF.

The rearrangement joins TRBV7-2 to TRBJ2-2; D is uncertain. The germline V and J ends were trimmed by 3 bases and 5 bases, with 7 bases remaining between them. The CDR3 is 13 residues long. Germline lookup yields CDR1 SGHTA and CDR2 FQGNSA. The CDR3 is CASSFRATGELFF. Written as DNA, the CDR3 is TGTGCCAGCAGCTTTAGGGCTACCGGGGAGCTGTTTTTT.

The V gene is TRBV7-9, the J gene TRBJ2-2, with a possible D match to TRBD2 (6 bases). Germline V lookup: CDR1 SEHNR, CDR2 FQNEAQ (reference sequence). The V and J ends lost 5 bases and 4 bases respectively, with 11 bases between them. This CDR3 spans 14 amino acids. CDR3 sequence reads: CASSRGRGTGELFF. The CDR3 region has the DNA TGTGCCAGCAGCCGAGGGCGGGGCACCGGGGAGCTGTTTTTT.

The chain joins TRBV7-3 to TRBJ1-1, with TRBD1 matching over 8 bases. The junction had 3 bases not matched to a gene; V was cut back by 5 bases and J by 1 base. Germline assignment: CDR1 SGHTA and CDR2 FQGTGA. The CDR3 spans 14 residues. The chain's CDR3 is CASSPGQGNTEAFF. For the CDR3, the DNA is TGTGCCAGCAGCCCCGGACAGGGGAACACTGAAGCTTTCTTT.

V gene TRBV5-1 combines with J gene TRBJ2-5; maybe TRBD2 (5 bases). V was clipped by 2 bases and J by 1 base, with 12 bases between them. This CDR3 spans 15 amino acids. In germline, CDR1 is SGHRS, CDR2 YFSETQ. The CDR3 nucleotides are TGCGCCAGCAGCTTCGCCAGAAGCGGCCAAGAGACCCAGTACTTC. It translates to CASSFARSGQETQYF.

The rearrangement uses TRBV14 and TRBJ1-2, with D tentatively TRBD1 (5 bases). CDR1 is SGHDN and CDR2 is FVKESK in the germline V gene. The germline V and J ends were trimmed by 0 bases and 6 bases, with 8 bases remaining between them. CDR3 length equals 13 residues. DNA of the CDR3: TGTGCCAGCAGCCAAGATCGGGGCAATGGCTACACCTTC. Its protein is CASSQDRGNGYTF. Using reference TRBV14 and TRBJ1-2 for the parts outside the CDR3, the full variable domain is EAGVTQFPSHSVIEKGQTVTLRCDPISGHDNLYWYRRVMGKEIKFLLHFVKESKQDESGMPNNRFLAERTGGTYSTLKVQPAELEDSGVYFCASSQDRGNGYTFGSGTRLTVV.

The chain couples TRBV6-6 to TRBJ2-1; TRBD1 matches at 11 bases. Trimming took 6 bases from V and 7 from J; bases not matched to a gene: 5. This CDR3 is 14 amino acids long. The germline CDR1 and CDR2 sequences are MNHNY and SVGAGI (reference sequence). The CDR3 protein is CASSSRDRGNEQFF. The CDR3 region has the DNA TGTGCCAGCAGCTCGAGGGACAGGGGGAATGAGCAGTTCTTC.

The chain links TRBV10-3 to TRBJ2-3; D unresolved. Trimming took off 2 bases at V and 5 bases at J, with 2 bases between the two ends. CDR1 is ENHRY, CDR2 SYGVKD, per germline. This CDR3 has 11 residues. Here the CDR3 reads CAISEKDTQYF. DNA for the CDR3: TGTGCCATCAGTGAGAAAGATACGCAGTATTTT.

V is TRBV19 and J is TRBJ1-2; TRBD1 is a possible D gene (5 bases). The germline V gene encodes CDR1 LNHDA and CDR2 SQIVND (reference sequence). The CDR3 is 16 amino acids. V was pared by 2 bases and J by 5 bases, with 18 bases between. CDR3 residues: CASSIPGTEGRYGYTF. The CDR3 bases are TGTGCCAGTAGTATACCGGGGACGGAGGGACGGTATGGCTACACCTTC. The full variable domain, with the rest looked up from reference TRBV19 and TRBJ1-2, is DGGITQSPKYLFRKEGQNVTLSCEQNLNHDAMYWYRQDPGQGLRLIYYSQIVNDFQKGDIAEGYSVSREKKESFPLTVTSAQKNPTAFYLCASSIPGTEGRYGYTFGSGTRLTVV.

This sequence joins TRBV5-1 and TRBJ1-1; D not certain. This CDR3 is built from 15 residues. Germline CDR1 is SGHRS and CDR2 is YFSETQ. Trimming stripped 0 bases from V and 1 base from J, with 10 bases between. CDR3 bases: TGCGCCAGCAGCTTGGTAATAGGGCGGAACACTGAAGCTTTCTTT. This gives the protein CASSLVIGRNTEAFF.

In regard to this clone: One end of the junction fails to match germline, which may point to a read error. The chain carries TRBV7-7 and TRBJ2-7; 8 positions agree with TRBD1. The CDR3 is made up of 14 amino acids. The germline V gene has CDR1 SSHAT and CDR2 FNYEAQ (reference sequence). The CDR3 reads CASSLGDRGYEQYF. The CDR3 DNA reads TGTGCTAGCAGCTTAGGAGACAGGGGCTACGAGCAGTACTTC.

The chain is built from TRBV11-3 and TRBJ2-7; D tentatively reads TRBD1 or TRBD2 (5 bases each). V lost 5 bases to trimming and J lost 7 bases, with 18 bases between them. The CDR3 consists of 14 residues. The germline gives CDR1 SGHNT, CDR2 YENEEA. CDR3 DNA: TGTGCCAGCAGCCCGCCGGGACCGGGTACAGAGCAGTACTTC. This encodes CASSPPGPGTEQYF. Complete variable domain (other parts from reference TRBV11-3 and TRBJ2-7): EAGVVQSPRYKIIEKKQPVAFWCNPISGHNTLYWYLQNLGQGPELLIRYENEEAVDDSQLPKDRFSAERLKGVDSTLKIQPAELGDSAVYLCASSPPGPGTEQYFGPGTRLTVT.

CDR3 residues: CASGGQPQHF. The CDR3 coding sequence is TGTGCCAGCGGAGGACAGCCCCAGCATTTT. The V call is TRBV28, the J call TRBJ1-5; D not certain. This CDR3 is built from 10 residues. Trimming took off 8 bases at V and 7 bases at J, with 6 bases between the two ends. Germline-derived CDR1 and CDR2 are MDHEN and SYDVKM.

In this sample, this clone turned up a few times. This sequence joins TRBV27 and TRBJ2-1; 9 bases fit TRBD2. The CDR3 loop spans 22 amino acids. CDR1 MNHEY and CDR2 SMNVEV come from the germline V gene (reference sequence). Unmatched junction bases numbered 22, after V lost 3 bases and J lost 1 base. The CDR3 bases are TGTGCCAGCAGTTTTTTCCCCCCTTTTCGCGGGGGGGACTACCTTTCCTACAATGAGCAGTTCTTC. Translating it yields CASSFFPPFRGGDYLSYNEQFF.

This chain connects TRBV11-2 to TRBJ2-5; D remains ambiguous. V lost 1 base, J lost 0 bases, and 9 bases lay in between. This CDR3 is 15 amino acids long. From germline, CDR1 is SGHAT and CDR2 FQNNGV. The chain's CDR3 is CASSLARPYQETQYF. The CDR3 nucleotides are TGTGCCAGCAGCTTAGCCCGACCTTACCAAGAGACCCAGTACTTC. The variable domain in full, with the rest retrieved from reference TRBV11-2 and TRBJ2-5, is EAGVAQSPRYKIIEKRQSVAFWCNPISGHATLYWYQQILGQGPKLLIQFQNNGVVDDSQLPKDRFSAERLKGVDSTLKIQPAKLEDSAVYLCASSLARPYQETQYFGPGTRLLVL.

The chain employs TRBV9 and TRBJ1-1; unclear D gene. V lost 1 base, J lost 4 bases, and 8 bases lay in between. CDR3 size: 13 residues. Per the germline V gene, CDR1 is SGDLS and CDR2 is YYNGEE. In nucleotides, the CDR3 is TGTGCCAGCAGCGTATCGGGCAGCACTGAAGCTTTCTTT. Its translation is CASSVSGSTEAFF.

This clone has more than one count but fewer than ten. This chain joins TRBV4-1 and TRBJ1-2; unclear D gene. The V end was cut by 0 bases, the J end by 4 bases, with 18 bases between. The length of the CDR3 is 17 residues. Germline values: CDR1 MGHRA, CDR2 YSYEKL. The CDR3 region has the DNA TGCGCCAGCAGCCAAGAGAGGCCGGGTCCTATCTCCTATGGCTACACCTTC. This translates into CASSQERPGPISYGYTF.